The following is a T cell receptor (beta chain) sequence with its context. Its specificity is not known. Germline V CDR1 and CDR2: MGHDK, SYGVNS. This CDR3 has 14 amino acids. Trimming took 6 bases from V and 7 from J, leaving 18 bases between them. These data originate in a study of CD8+ T cells in alopecia areata. On the study more broadly: Treated patients were given oral tofacitinib, which was dosed at 5 to 10 mg twice daily. A 6-month off-drug phase came after tofacitinib, which had lasted 6 to 18 months.

Alopecia areata patients provided lesional scalp punch biopsies and peripheral blood, both collected for the study. Overall study findings and caveats: More clonal than normal scalp was lesional scalp, particularly alopecia totalis/universalis.

Extracted RNA was reverse transcribed, and the resulting cDNA served as sequencing template. Sequenced by immunoSEQ multiplex PCR; TCRdb stores in-frame clones only, minus some. The profile shows 130,000 to 150,000 clones, roughly 46% of them singletons. The TCR comes from a human donor with alopecia areata. The J gene is TRBJ1-2, the V gene TRBV25-1; D not certain. The source was CD4+ T cells sorted from blood, collected at week 0. CDR3 sequence reads: CASRGSDPRGGYTF. Written as DNA, the CDR3 is TGTGCCAGCAGGGGGTCGGACCCACGCGGTGGCTACACCTTC.